The clone carrying this T cell receptor beta chain was observed a single time. There are 15 residues in the CDR3. Trimming cost V 6 bases and J 7 bases, with 16 bases left between them. Germline V gene sequence: CDR1 SGHTA, CDR2 FQGNSA. This record comes from a study of CD8+ T cells in alopecia areata. PBMC-derived CD4+ and CD8+ T cells were sorted. Following extraction, RNA underwent reverse transcription to cDNA, which served as the sequencing template. TCRdb keeps only in-frame clones here, not all; method: immunoSEQ multiplex PCR. The profile shows 170,000 or so clones, about 63% of them singletons.

The sequenced sample was CD4+ T cells sorted from blood, obtained at week 0. This TCR was sampled from a human donor with alopecia areata. This chain links TRBV7-2 with TRBJ1-6; maybe TRBD1 (6 bases). CDR3 sequence: CASRPITGPNSPLHF. For the CDR3, the DNA is TGTGCCAGCAGGCCCATTACAGGGCCCAATTCACCCCTCCACTTT.